The 27 T cell receptor beta chains in this list originate from one sample, sequenced in a study of T cells after yellow fever vaccination. Via MiXCR, TCRdb re-called the 5' RACE reads, giving one row per CDR3 protein. Here the sample spans about 320,000 distinct CDR3 sequences, 9.5% to 15% being singletons. The sequenced sample was CD4+ T cells sorted from PBMCs, obtained 15 days after the yellow fever booster vaccination. Receptors were obtained from a man aged 18 to 29 who received the YFV17D yellow fever vaccine.

This chain links TRBV5-4 with TRBJ2-4; 9 bases line up with TRBD1. Germline V CDR1 and CDR2: SGHNT, YYREEE (reference sequence). This CDR3 region has 13 residues. Germline trimming cut 4 bases from V and 6 bases from J; bases unmatched to any gene: 2. Here the CDR3 DNA reads TGTGCCAGCAGCCCGGACAGGGGAAACATTCAGTACTTC. It translates to CASSPDRGNIQYF.

A few counts support this clonotype. V and J are TRBV18 and TRBJ1-4, with D uncertain. Trimming removed 3 bases at V and 8 bases at J, with 13 bases between. This CDR3 contains 14 residues. Germline CDR1 is KGHSH and CDR2 is LQKENI. CDR3 DNA: TGTGCCAGCTCACCCCCTCAGTGGGGAGAAAAACTGTTTTTT. It is translated as CASSPPQWGEKLFF.

This clonotype was seen only a few times. The chain combines TRBV6-5 with TRBJ2-2; 7 bases are a match to TRBD1. This CDR3 comprises 16 residues. CDR1 is MNHEY, CDR2 SVGAGI, per germline. The J segment lost 5 bases and the V segment lost 4 bases, leaving 10 bases of the junction unmatched. DNA for the CDR3: TGTGCCAGCAGTTCCCAGATCAAGGGGGCAACCGGGGAGCTGTTTTTT. It is translated as CASSSQIKGATGELFF.

This clonotype was seen only a few times. The V and J genes are TRBV6-6 and TRBJ1-5, with 7 bases aligning to TRBD1. This CDR3 contains 14 residues. Unmatched junction bases numbered 7, after V lost 6 bases and J lost 5 bases. Germline V gene sequence: CDR1 MNHNY, CDR2 SVGAGI (reference sequence). DNA for the CDR3: TGTGCCAGCAGGAAGGGGACAGAATATCAGCCCCAGCATTTT. Protein: CASRKGTEYQPQHF.

The sample holds many counts of this clonotype. CDR3 sequence (DNA): TGTGCCAGCAGCAATAAGCTGGCCGGAAACTATGGCTACACCTTC. Amino acid sequence: CASSNKLAGNYGYTF. V and J are TRBV7-8 and TRBJ1-2; D is undetermined. The CDR3 is made up of 15 amino acids. Trimming pared 5 bases from V and 2 bases from J, leaving 15 bases between. Germline V lookup: CDR1 SGHVS, CDR2 FQNEAQ.

The rearrangement joins TRBV7-9 to TRBJ1-1; D perhaps matches TRBD1 (5 bases). The ends were cut back, 5 bases at V and 0 bases at J, with 16 bases in the middle. The CDR3 runs to 16 residues. Germline V lookup: CDR1 SEHNR, CDR2 FQNEAQ (reference sequence). The CDR3: CASSPGPTVLNTEAFF. CDR3 sequence (DNA): TGTGCCAGCAGCCCGGGACCAACCGTCCTGAACACTGAAGCTTTCTTT.

This clonotype appeared a few times. This sequence joins TRBV6-5 and TRBJ1-2, with D possibly matching TRBD1 (5 bases). The CDR3 is 15 amino acids. V lost 2 bases and J 4 bases, leaving 14 bases between the germline ends. Germline loops: CDR1 MNHEY, CDR2 SVGAGI. The CDR3 here is CASSYGGRALYGYTF. CDR3 in DNA: TGTGCCAGCAGTTACGGAGGCAGGGCCCTCTATGGCTACACCTTC.

This chain connects TRBV7-9 to TRBJ1-2; D gene ambiguous. Germline CDR1 is SEHNR and CDR2 is FQNEAQ (reference sequence). V lost 5 bases to trimming and J lost 2 bases, with 12 bases between them. This CDR3 contains 14 residues. CDR3 nucleotide sequence: TGTGCCAGCAGCAGGGAGACACCGAACTATGGCTACACCTTC. Translating gives CASSRETPNYGYTF.

This clonotype appeared a few times. V and J are TRBV15 and TRBJ2-5, with D perhaps matching TRBD2 (6 bases). This CDR3 region has 13 residues. CDR1 is LNHNV and CDR2 is YYDKDF in the germline V gene (reference sequence). Trimming left V 5 bases short and J 5 bases short, with 12 bases between. CDR3 bases: TGTGCCACCAGCTATCGACGGGGGGAGACCCAGTACTTC. It yields the protein CATSYRRGETQYF. The full variable domain, with the rest looked up from reference TRBV15 and TRBJ2-5, is DAMVIQNPRYQVTQFGKPVTLSCSQTLNHNVMYWYQQKSSQAPKLLFHYYDKDFNNEADTPDNFQSRRPNTSFCFLDIRSPGLGDTAMYLCATSYRRGETQYFGPGTRLLVL.

In this sample, this clonotype turned up a few times. DNA for the CDR3: TGTGCCAGCAGCCAAGATCCAGGGCAAGAGCAGTACGTC. Translating gives CASSQDPGQEQYV. The J gene is TRBJ2-7, the V gene TRBV3-1; D is possibly TRBD1 (5 bases). CDR1 is LGHDT, CDR2 YNNKEL, per germline (reference sequence). The CDR3 is 13 amino acids. Trimming shortened V by 0 bases and J by 7 bases, and 10 bases separated the two germline ends.

The chain combines TRBV4-2 with TRBJ2-7, with 7 bases matching TRBD1. The CDR3 runs to 13 residues. Germline V CDR1 and CDR2: LGHNA, YNFKEQ. Trimming at V came to 4 bases and at J to 6 bases, leaving 6 bases not matched to a gene. CDR3 residues: CASSLDRVAEQYV. CDR3 DNA: TGTGCCAGCAGCCTCGACAGGGTGGCCGAGCAGTACGTC.

J is TRBJ2-3 and V is TRBV27; D is tentatively TRBD1 or TRBD2 (6 bases each). Trimming took off 8 bases at V and 5 bases at J, with 23 bases between the two ends. Looked up from germline, CDR1 is MNHEY and CDR2 is SMNVEV (reference sequence). The CDR3 runs to 16 residues. The CDR3 nucleotides are TGTGCCAGCTCCCAGGCTAGGGGGGCGTTTGGAGATACGCAGTATTTT. It translates to CASSQARGAFGDTQYF.

This clonotype was observed a handful of times. V is TRBV7-8 and J is TRBJ2-7; the match to TRBD2 covers 8 bases. Trimming took 2 bases from V and 0 from J; bases not matched to a gene: 3. Per the germline V gene, CDR1 is SGHVS and CDR2 is FQNEAQ. This CDR3 has 15 amino acids. This CDR3 is CASSLREGTSYEQYF. The CDR3 nucleotides are TGTGCCAGCAGCTTACGGGAGGGGACCTCCTACGAGCAGTACTTC.

The chain joins TRBV7-2 to TRBJ2-3, with TRBD1 matching 8 bases. CDR1 and CDR2 from the germline V gene are SGHTA and FQGNSA. V lost 4 bases, J lost 7 bases, and 10 bases stayed unmatched. The CDR3 has 15 amino acids. The CDR3 spells CASSSGQDGRYTQYF. The CDR3 region has the DNA TGTGCCAGCAGCTCGGGACAGGACGGTCGGTATACGCAGTATTTT.

This clonotype was detected ten times or more. This chain connects TRBV20-1 to TRBJ1-1; possible D gene TRBD1, 6 bases. CDR1 DFQATT and CDR2 SNEGSKA come from the germline V gene (reference sequence). Trimming left V 6 bases short and J 1 base short, with 15 bases between. The CDR3 has 14 residues. The DNA of the CDR3 is TGCAGTGCCGCGCCCCAGGGGACGAACACTGAAGCTTTCTTT. Translated: CSAAPQGTNTEAFF.

There are many counts of this clonotype. The junction departs from germline at one end; a sequencing error may be responsible. This sequence joins TRBV7-9 and TRBJ2-5; D is unclear. This CDR3 is built from 12 residues. The V gene's germline CDR1 is SEHNR and CDR2 FQNEAQ (reference sequence). The chain's CDR3 is CASSFTQETQYF. DNA for the CDR3: TGCGCCAGCAGCTTCACGCAAGAGACCCAGTACTTC.

This clonotype has a count of ten or more. This chain links TRBV6-5 with TRBJ2-2; D is undetermined. V lost 6 bases and J 6 bases, leaving 11 bases between the germline ends. This CDR3 contains 13 residues. Per germline, CDR1 MNHEY and CDR2 SVGAGI. The CDR3 coding sequence is TGTGCCAGCAGCGAAAGATTCGCCGGGGAGCTGTTTTTT. It encodes CASSERFAGELFF.

This clonotype came up many times. This chain joins TRBV2 and TRBJ1-6, with no clear D. This CDR3 contains 15 residues. Germline CDR1 SNHLY, CDR2 FYNNEI. The germline V and J ends were trimmed by 3 bases and 8 bases, with 14 bases remaining between them. The DNA of the CDR3 is TGTGCCAGCAGTGAGGCGGTTGGGGAGCATTCACCCCTCCACTTT. This gives the protein CASSEAVGEHSPLHF.

The chain carries TRBV5-6 and TRBJ2-7; D possibly uses TRBD1 or TRBD2 (5 bases each). The V end lost 4 bases, the J end lost 3 bases, and 8 bases lay between the germline ends. From germline, CDR1 is SGHDT and CDR2 YYEEEE. This CDR3 comprises 12 residues. CDR3 sequence reads: CASSRDRYEQYF. CDR3 coding DNA: TGTGCCAGCAGCCGGGACCGCTACGAGCAGTACTTC.

This clonotype was counted between two and nine times. The V and J genes are TRBV20-1 and TRBJ2-5, with D uncertain. The length of the CDR3 is 13 residues. The V gene lost 6 bases and the J gene lost 4 bases, with 15 bases spanning the gap. CDR1 and CDR2 from the germline V gene are DFQATT and SNEGSKA (reference sequence). CDR3 sequence (DNA): TGCAGTGCGCCGACCGTGGTGACAGAGACCCAGTACTTC. Residues: CSAPTVVTETQYF.

The J gene is TRBJ2-2, the V gene TRBV6-2 or TRBV6-3; D perhaps matches TRBD2 (5 bases). Per germline, CDR1 MNHEY and CDR2 SVGEGT. The CDR3 sequence is 14 residues long. Deletions cut 8 bases from V and 2 bases from J, with 12 bases between. The CDR3 DNA is TGTGCCAGCCGCGGGTTAGATAACACCGGGGAGCTGTTTTTT. It translates to CASRGLDNTGELFF.

This clonotype was seen only a few times. This sequence joins TRBV5-1 and TRBJ2-5; D is ambiguous. CDR1 is SGHRS, CDR2 YFSETQ, per germline. The CDR3 has 12 residues. V was trimmed by 4 bases and J by 0 bases, leaving 4 bases between them. This CDR3 reads CASSGNQETQYF. CDR3 bases: TGCGCCAGCAGCGGAAACCAAGAGACCCAGTACTTC. The full variable domain, rest sourced from reference TRBV5-1 and TRBJ2-5, is KAGVTQTPRYLIKTRGQQVTLSCSPISGHRSVSWYQQTPGQGLQFLFEYFSETQRNKGNFPGRFSGRQFSNSRSEMNVSTLELGDSALYLCASSGNQETQYFGPGTRLLVL.

This chain joins TRBV20-1 and TRBJ2-5, with D possibly TRBD2 on 5 matching bases. V was shortened by 4 bases and J by 1 base, with 10 bases between the two germline ends. Germline V gene lookup returns CDR1 DFQATT and CDR2 SNEGSKA (reference sequence). The CDR3 runs to 13 residues. CDR3 protein: CSAMAGSQETQYF. The CDR3 coding sequence is TGCAGTGCTATGGCGGGCAGCCAAGAGACCCAGTACTTC.

This clonotype was counted between two and nine times. This rearrangement joins TRBV2 to TRBJ1-2; a possible D gene is TRBD1 (6 bases). The CDR3 sequence is 15 residues long. The V gene lost 6 bases and the J gene lost 2 bases, with 16 bases spanning the gap. The V gene's germline CDR1 is SNHLY and CDR2 FYNNEI. CDR3 in amino acids: CASSERGARNYGYTF. DNA of the CDR3: TGTGCCAGCAGCGAACGGGGGGCAAGAAACTATGGCTACACCTTC.

This clonotype occurred a few times. J is TRBJ1-2 and V is TRBV6-6, with D possibly TRBD1 on 6 matching bases. Trimming removed 7 bases from V and 3 bases from J, with 21 bases in between. Germline CDR1 MNHNY, CDR2 SVGAGI (reference sequence). This CDR3 comprises 16 residues. In DNA, the CDR3 is TGTGCCAGCACCTTTCGGAGGGGGGCTGTGGACTATGGCTACACCTTC. It encodes CASTFRRGAVDYGYTF.

This clonotype has more than one count but fewer than ten. CDR3 DNA: TGTGCCAGCAGCCCCGGGGTTTCGGACCTTGGGCAGTATTTT. This encodes CASSPGVSDLGQYF. V gene TRBV7-3 combines with J gene TRBJ2-3, with a weak D call TRBD2 (5 bases). This CDR3 is 14 amino acids long. V was pared by 5 bases and J by 11 bases, with 20 bases between. The V gene's germline CDR1 is SGHTA and CDR2 FQGTGA.

The rearrangement uses TRBV2 and TRBJ1-4; D is perhaps TRBD1 (6 bases). CDR3 length equals 14 residues. V shed 8 bases and J shed 3 bases, with 13 bases lying between them. The germline gives CDR1 SNHLY, CDR2 FYNNEI. This chain's CDR3 is CASRKGESNEKLFF. The CDR3 DNA sequence: TGTGCCAGCCGCAAGGGGGAGTCTAATGAAAAACTGTTTTTT.